These T cell receptor beta chains were read from a single sample in a study of cytomegalovirus exposure and HLA in healthy donors. TCRdb's copy holds only in-frame clones and misses some; the assay was immunoSEQ multiplex PCR. Of 81,000 or so clones in the sample, under 80% were seen once. Material for sequencing was PBMCs. The source is a man aged 60 to 69 in good health and CMV-seronegative. Each CDR3 is given with its conserved first and last residue. D genes are given only for firm matches. Size tells how often a clone was seen (once, few, many) or the class of an expanded clone, and some rows leave it out.

j_call | d_call | clone_size | v_call | cdr3_aa
TRBJ1-2 | . | . | TRBV27 | CASSHRQNYGYTF
TRBJ2-3 | . | . | TRBV7-3 | CASSFNTQGGTDTQYF
TRBJ2-5 | TRBD2 | once | TRBV2 | CASSRLAGNQETQYF
TRBJ1-5 | . | . | TRBV7-8 | CASTQGQGLNQPQHF
TRBJ2-1 | TRBD1 | . | TRBV9 | CASSGDRGHNEQFF
TRBJ2-7 | TRBD2 | . | TRBV10-3 | CAISGGGTIYEQYF
TRBJ1-2 | . | . | TRBV5-5 | CASSLVVGGANYGYPF
TRBJ2-3 | TRBD1 | . | TRBV28 | CASSFDAGGPTDTQYF
TRBJ2-3 | . | . | TRBV5-1 | CASSPSYSVNGDTQYF
TRBJ2-2 | TRBD2 | once | TRBV30 | CAWRPSGRSFTGELFF
TRBJ1-1 | . | . | TRBV5-6 | CASSLTGRGIMNTEAFF
TRBJ1-6 | . | . | TRBV7-3 | CASSSSGQGNNSPLHF
TRBJ2-3 | TRBD2 | . | TRBV11-3 | CASSLTSGGRIGTDTQYF
TRBJ1-5 | TRBD1 | . | TRBV2 | CASSTGVLDLQHF
TRBJ1-4 | . | . | TRBV19 | CASRTDLNEKLFF
TRBJ1-2 | TRBD1 | . | TRBV6-1 | CASSQGANYGYTF
TRBJ1-2 | TRBD1 | . | TRBV9 | CASSVGTGRHTF
TRBJ1-1 | TRBD1 | . | TRBV11-2 | CASSLALLRDRGAEAFF
TRBJ1-2 | . | . | TRBV6-6 | CASSYSAGAGYTF
TRBJ2-1 | . | . | TRBV25-1 | CASSEPGRSEQFF
TRBJ1-2 | . | . | TRBV20-1 | CSAIGYGYTF
TRBJ2-3 | TRBD2 | . | TRBV7-9 | CSSSPPSGGPSDTQYF
TRBJ2-7 | TRBD2 | . | TRBV30 | CAWRVSSGGTEQYF
TRBJ1-1 | TRBD1 | . | TRBV7-8 | CASSSLLRQGAAEAFF
TRBJ1-1 | . | few | TRBV27 | CASSPQLDSQVAFF
TRBJ2-1 | TRBD1 | once | TRBV25-1 | CASSDEGATYNEQFF
TRBJ2-3 | . | . | TRBV9 | CASSERGGAGTDTQYF
TRBJ2-7 | TRBD2 | . | TRBV2 | CASSEGLAGNEQYF
TRBJ2-3 | TRBD1 | few | TRBV4-1 | CASSQEGQGQGSTDTQYF
TRBJ2-7 | TRBD1 | . | TRBV27 | CASSLLGRGLEQYF
TRBJ1-6 | TRBD1 | . | TRBV7-9 | CSSSRGQASSYNSPLHF
TRBJ1-5 | TRBD1 | . | TRBV2 | CASRQGSGNQPQHF
TRBJ2-2 | . | . | TRBV11-3 | CASSPTRQTNTGELFF
TRBJ1-6 | . | . | TRBV9 | CASSVVGTLNSPLHF
TRBJ1-3 | . | . | TRBV6-5 | CASSYESSGNTIYF
TRBJ2-7 | . | . | TRBV25-1 | CASSTAYEQYF
TRBJ2-7 | . | once | TRBV11-2 | CASSSSTGHIKQYF
TRBJ2-1 | . | . | TRBV9 | CASSPREAGPVGEQFF